This TCR beta chain was sequenced for a study of human T cells and chemical hapten exposure. Study-wide points: Controls had significantly fewer large CDR3 similarity clusters than were formed by expanded TCRs.

This sample's time point: patch test 1, 2 weeks after DPC sensitization. Treatment denoted: therapeutic diphenylcyclopropenone sensitization with weekly scalp DPC. Trimming took off 6 bases at V and 5 bases at J, with 12 bases between the two ends. This CDR3 has 13 residues. In germline, CDR1 is SEHNR, CDR2 FQNEAQ (reference sequence). This clonotype was counted at least ten times. Its specificity is unknown. TCRdb analysed the RACE reads with MiXCR anew, one entry per CDR3 protein. This sample carries about 110,000 distinct CDR3 sequences, 8% to 13% of them seen once, and the ten largest clones take under 4.5%.

This rearrangement joins TRBV7-9 to TRBJ2-3; weak D call: TRBD1 (6 bases). This TCR was sampled from a woman aged 40 to 50 with alopecia areata. Some clones in this sample may be carry-over from other donors' samples. The sequencing here drew on whole blood, taken in connection with sensitization to the hapten diphenylcyclopropenone (DPC). CDR3 protein: CASSSQGKDTQYF. CDR3 DNA sequence: TGTGCCAGCAGTTCACAGGGTAAAGATACGCAGTATTTT.